This is a list of T cell receptor beta chains from one sample in a study of T cells in Graves' hyperthyroidism and ophthalmopathy. MiXCR, applied by TCRdb to the multiplex PCR reads, yields one record per CDR3 protein. The sample carries around 580,000 distinct CDR3 sequences, about 45% recorded once. Material: peripheral blood or thyroid tissue (not recorded which). These receptors were collected from a woman aged 18-29 years with Graves' hyperthyroidism. The CDR3 runs from the conserved cysteine through the conserved F or W. A D gene is named only where the DNA matches it firmly. A row's size may be missing; if present it is once, few, many or a size class.

>many|TRBV12-3/TRBV12-4|TRBJ1-1|-
TGTGCCAGCAGTTTAACGGCAGCCCCAGGGGATGAAGCTTTCTTT
CASSLTAAPGDEAFF
>-|TRBV10-3|TRBJ2-7|TRBD1
TGTGCCACCGGGGACAGGGGCCAAAGCTCCTACGAGCAGTACTTC
CATGDRGQSSYEQYF
>many|TRBV5-1|TRBJ2-6|-
TGCGCCAGCAGCTTGAAGCCGGTGGGGGCCAACGTCCTGACTTTC
CASSLKPVGANVLTF
>many|TRBV20-1|TRBJ1-2|-
TGCAGTGCTAGTCGGGGGGTGGGCTACACCTTC
CSASRGVGYTF
>many|TRBV13|TRBJ2-7|TRBD2
TGTGCCAGCAGCTTAGGAGCCGGGACTAGCGTGTACGAGCAGTACTTC
CASSLGAGTSVYEQYF
>-|TRBV12-3/TRBV12-4|TRBJ1-5|-
TGTGCCAGCAGCCGGGAGGGTTCGGGCAATCAGCCCCAGCATTTT
CASSREGSGNQPQHF
>-|TRBV7-9|TRBJ2-6|TRBD1
TGTGCCAGCAGCTCCATTTCATGGCAGGGGGCCTACGTCCTGACTTTC
CASSSISWQGAYVLTF
>-|TRBV7-6|TRBJ2-7|-
TGTGCCAGCAGCCCCGGACCCGAGCAGTACTTC
CASSPGPEQYF
>-|TRBV10-1|TRBJ2-7|TRBD2
TGCGCCAGCAGTGACAGGACTAGCGGTTGGCAGTACTTC
CASSDRTSGWQYF
>-|TRBV2|TRBJ1-5|TRBD1
TGTGCCAGCAGTGATAGTCAGGGGGGGCAGCCCCAGCATTTT
CASSDSQGGQPQHF
>many|TRBV6-6|TRBJ2-7|-
TGTGCCAGCAGTGAAGTTGGGTACAGCTCCTACGAGCAGTACTTC
CASSEVGYSSYEQYF
>-|TRBV15|TRBJ1-2|-
TGTGCCACCAGCAGAGGGCTAGCGGGAGGCAACTCCTTC
CATSRGLAGGNSF
>few|TRBV3-1|TRBJ1-5|-
TGTGCCAGCAGCCGAGAAAATCAGCCCCAGCATTTT
CASSRENQPQHF
>few|TRBV19|TRBJ2-7|-
TGTGCCAGTAGTATAACGCTAGCTGAAGACTACGAGCAGTACTTC
CASSITLAEDYEQYF
>many|TRBV5-6|TRBJ2-5|TRBD1
TGTGCCAGCAGCTGGGGACAGGGAGAGACCCAGTACTTC
CASSWGQGETQYF
>few|TRBV3-1|TRBJ1-4|TRBD1
TGTGCCAGCAGCCAAGCGGCAGGGGGTGAAAAACTGTTTTTT
CASSQAAGGEKLFF
>few|TRBV19|TRBJ1-5|-
TGTGCCAGTAGTAATCGACAGACTTTGCCTCATCAGCCCCAGCATTTT
CASSNRQTLPHQPQHF
>-|TRBV10-3|TRBJ2-7|-
TGTGCCGTCTGGGACCAGCTAGCGACCCCCGGCGAGCAGTACTTC
CAVWDQLATPGEQYF
>-|TRBV19|TRBJ2-7|-
TGTGCCAGTACCCCGTATGTAGGGGAAGCCTACGAGCAGTACTTC
CASTPYVGEAYEQYF
>few|TRBV9|TRBJ2-3|-
TGTGCCAGCCGCGGACGAGAGGATACGCAGTATTTT
CASRGREDTQYF
>many|TRBV20-1|TRBJ1-2|TRBD1
TGCAGTGCTAAACGGGACAGGAACTATGGCTACACCTTC
CSAKRDRNYGYTF
>-|TRBV20-1|TRBJ2-3|TRBD2
TGCAGTGCTAGAGGGGGGCGCGGGAGGACAGATACGCAGTATTTT
CSARGGRGRTDTQYF
>once|TRBV4-3|TRBJ1-5|TRBD1
TGCGCCAGCAGCGACGGGACAGGGGGCTTGGAGACCCAGCATTTT
CASSDGTGGLETQHF
>few|TRBV10-3|TRBJ2-3|TRBD2
TGTGCCATCAGTGAGAGTCGGGGCGGGAGAACAGATACGCAGTATTTT
CAISESRGGRTDTQYF
>few|TRBV2|TRBJ1-1|-
TGTGCCAGCAGTCTCGGGACGGGCATGAACACTGAAGCTTTCTTT
CASSLGTGMNTEAFF
>many|TRBV7-2|TRBJ1-2|-
TGTGCCAGCAGCTTAGGCAGGGGTACTAACTATGGCTACACCTTC
CASSLGRGTNYGYTF
>-|TRBV10-3|TRBJ1-1|-
TGTGCCATCAGTGAGGTGGGACTCACTGAAGCTTTCTTT
CAISEVGLTEAFF
>-|TRBV29-1|TRBJ1-5|-
TGCACGCTCGGCAATCAGCCCCAGCATTTT
CTLGNQPQHF
>many|TRBV19|TRBJ1-5|TRBD1
TGTGCCAGCCAAGGACAGGTAGATCGGCCCCAGCATTTT
CASQGQVDRPQHF
>many|TRBV14|TRBJ1-4|-
TGTGCCAGCAGCCAAGGGGGGGGGCCCTACGATGAAAAACTGTTTTTT
CASSQGGGPYDEKLFF
>many|TRBV12-3/TRBV12-4|TRBJ1-5|-
TGTGCCAGCAGTTTCCGGGACGGGCAACCCCAGCATTTT
CASSFRDGQPQHF
>many|TRBV29-1|TRBJ1-3|-
TGCAGCGTTGGAGAAAGGGGCCGCTTGGGCAGTGGAAACACCATATATTTT
CSVGERGRLGSGNTIYF
>many|TRBV12-5|TRBJ1-2|-
TGTGCTAGTGGTCTTACAGGGTTTGGCTACACCTTC
CASGLTGFGYTF
>-|TRBV7-9|TRBJ1-2|-
TGTGCCAGCAGCTTAGCTCCTTGGACAGCTAACTATGGCTACACCTTC
CASSLAPWTANYGYTF
>many|TRBV3-1|TRBJ1-1|TRBD1
TGTGCCAGCTCACAGGGGAGCACTGAAGCTTTCTTT
CASSQGSTEAFF
>few|TRBV24-1|TRBJ2-1|-
TGTGCCACCAGTGGTAGTAGTTGGGAGCAGTTCTTC
CATSGSSWEQFF